This TCR beta chain derives from a study of shared clonotypes between healthy human individuals. Broader study findings: Blood was the sole source, and tissue repertoires probably differ.

As regards this clone: Its antigen is not identified. This sample also contains other DNA sequences that code for the same CDR3.

TCRdb's copy holds only in-frame clones and misses some; the assay was immunoSEQ multiplex PCR. The sample gives roughly 300,000 clones, around 86% of which show up once; about a sixth is in the top ten. CDR3 length: 15 residues. From germline, CDR1 is MNHEY and CDR2 SVGAGI. V was cut by 2 bases and J by 0 bases, with 10 bases left in between. J is TRBJ1-2 and V is TRBV6-5; D is unresolved. The sample taken for sequencing was memory CD8+ T cells sorted from blood. Subset described: CD45RO+ cells pooled with CCR7-negative TemRA cells. This TCR was sampled from a man between 18 and 29 years old in good health. The DNA of the CDR3 is TGTGCCAGCAGTTACAGTCCGCTACCTAACTATGGCTACACCTTC. Translated: CASSYSPLPNYGYTF.